The sequence of this T cell receptor (beta chain) was determined in a study of T cells in Graves' hyperthyroidism and ophthalmopathy. Study background: Upon initial diagnosis and before any treatment, peripheral blood was collected.

Amplification of TCR beta CDR3 regions was performed using RNA transcripts as template. A first-round RT-PCR of the TCR CDR3 used the HTBI primer set. Using its own MiXCR run on the multiplex PCR reads, TCRdb lists one record per CDR3 protein. The sample has 75,000 to 100,000 distinct CDR3 sequences, about half seen once. The count of this clonotype is one. This clonotype originated in a middle-aged woman with Graves' hyperthyroidism. Specimen: blood.

The CDR3 sequence: CASGVGGDNQPQHF. DNA for the CDR3: TGTGCCAGTGGAGTTGGGGGTGACAATCAGCCCCAGCATTTT. The gene calls are TRBV19 and TRBJ1-5, with D perhaps matching TRBD1 (5 bases). The CDR3 runs 14 residues. Between the trimmed V and J ends, which lost 8 bases and 3 bases, there was a span of 14 bases. Per germline, CDR1 LNHDA and CDR2 SQIVND (reference sequence).